Below, 27 T cell receptor beta chains from the same sample are listed, as sequenced in a study of T cell responses to AZD1222 COVID-19 vaccine. Here immunoSEQ multiplex PCR was the method, and the copy in TCRdb shows in-frame clones only, minus some. The sample yields some 95,000 clones, about 89% seen once. The specimen comprised peripheral blood, sampled on day 0 of AZD1222 vaccination. Source of these receptors: an adult in good health.

The V and J genes are TRBV7-8 and TRBJ1-4; the D is unclear. Trimming stripped 3 bases from V and 2 bases from J, with 10 bases between. Germline CDR1 and CDR2: SGHVS and FQNEAQ. This CDR3 is built from 15 residues. The CDR3 DNA reads TGTGCCAGCAGCTTTGGGGTTCGTACTAATGAAAAACTGTTTTTT. It specifies CASSFGVRTNEKLFF.

This chain connects TRBV15 to TRBJ2-3; D unresolved. The V end was cut by 5 bases, the J end by 0 bases, with 12 bases between. The CDR3 totals 15 residues. Germline CDR1 reads LNHNV; CDR2 reads YYDKDF (reference sequence). The CDR3 here is CATSSPQQSTDTQYF. DNA for the CDR3: TGTGCCACCAGCTCTCCCCAACAAAGCACAGATACGCAGTATTTT.

The J gene is TRBJ2-5, the V gene TRBV5-6; 7 bases align to TRBD2. With 4 bases clipped from V and 4 bases from J, the junction kept 10 bases outside the gene matches. Germline V gene sequence: CDR1 SGHDT, CDR2 YYEEEE. CDR3 length: 15 amino acids. CDR3 DNA sequence: TGTGCCAGCAGCCCCCGGGACTACACTATAGAGACCCAGTACTTC. Protein sequence: CASSPRDYTIETQYF. Based on the CDR3 plus reference TRBV5-6 and TRBJ2-5, the full variable domain is DAGVTQSPTHLIKTRGQQVTLRCSPKSGHDTVSWYQQALGQGPQFIFQYYEEEERQRGNFPDRFSGHQFPNYSSELNVNALLLGDSALYLCASSPRDYTIETQYFGPGTRLLVL.

This sequence joins TRBV5-4 and TRBJ2-5; D remains ambiguous. V lost 0 bases to trimming and J lost 4 bases, with 16 bases between them. The length of the CDR3 is 16 residues. In germline, CDR1 is SGHNT, CDR2 YYREEE (reference sequence). As DNA, the CDR3 is TGTGCCAGCAGCTTGGCCGGCAGACGAAGTGGAGAGACCCAGTACTTC. Translating gives CASSLAGRRSGETQYF. Drawing the rest from reference TRBV5-4 and TRBJ2-5, the complete variable domain is ETGVTQSPTHLIKTRGQQVTLRCSSQSGHNTVSWYQQALGQGPQFIFQYYREEENGRGNFPPRFSGLQFPNYSSELNVNALELDDSALYLCASSLAGRRSGETQYFGPGTRLLVL.

The V gene is TRBV19, the J gene TRBJ1-3; no firm D call. The germline V and J ends were trimmed by 8 bases and 8 bases, with 13 bases remaining between them. Germline values: CDR1 LNHDA, CDR2 SQIVND (reference sequence). The CDR3 contains 12 residues. The CDR3 spells CASSSRDDTIYF. The CDR3 nucleotides are TGTGCCAGTTCCTCAAGAGACGACACCATATATTTT. The variable domain in full, with the rest retrieved from reference TRBV19 and TRBJ1-3, is DGGITQSPKYLFRKEGQNVTLSCEQNLNHDAMYWYRQDPGQGLRLIYYSQIVNDFQKGDIAEGYSVSREKKESFPLTVTSAQKNPTAFYLCASSSRDDTIYFGEGSWLTVV.

On this clone itself: This sample includes further DNA sequences coding for the same CDR3. V is TRBV6-5 and J is TRBJ2-7, with D tentatively TRBD2 (6 bases). The CDR3 runs to 12 residues. Germline CDR1 MNHEY, CDR2 SVGAGI. Trimming left V 8 bases short and J 2 bases short, with 10 bases between. The CDR3 DNA reads as TGTGCCAGCGGAGGGCAAACCTACGAGCAGTACTTC. This translates into CASGGQTYEQYF.

This chain uses TRBV5-6 with TRBJ2-1, with D possibly being TRBD2 (5 bases). V lost 4 bases and J 9 bases, leaving 11 bases between the germline ends. The V gene's germline CDR1 is SGHDT and CDR2 YYEEEE. This CDR3 contains 12 residues. In DNA form, the CDR3 reads TGTGCCAGCAGCCCGGGCGCGGGTGAGCAGTTCTTC. Its protein product is CASSPGAGEQFF.

The chain combines TRBV9 with TRBJ2-7, with TRBD1 matching 7 bases. The CDR3 is 15 residues long. The junction had 7 bases not matched to a gene; V was cut back by 2 bases and J by 2 bases. In germline, CDR1 is SGDLS, CDR2 YYNGEE. Here the CDR3 DNA reads TGTGCCAGCAGCGTCCGGGACAGCAAAACCTACGAGCAGTACTTC. It codes for CASSVRDSKTYEQYF.

The chain links TRBV27 to TRBJ1-6; no clear D. The ends were cut back, 0 bases at V and 10 bases at J, with 13 bases in the middle. The germline CDR1 and CDR2 sequences are MNHEY and SMNVEV (reference sequence). The CDR3 consists of 15 residues. As DNA, the CDR3 is TGTGCCAGCAGTTTATCGATTAGTGTTGGGTCACCCCTCCACTTT. Protein sequence: CASSLSISVGSPLHF.

The V and J genes are TRBV3-1 (or the pseudogene TRBV3-2) and TRBJ2-1; 12 bases align to TRBD2. Looked up from germline, CDR1 is LGHDT and CDR2 is YNNKEL (reference sequence). This CDR3 spans 15 amino acids. After removal of 4 bases from V and 7 bases from J, the junction contained 5 bases not matched to a gene. CDR3 protein: CASSLGLAGYNEQFF. The CDR3 DNA reads TGTGCCAGCAGCCTGGGACTAGCGGGTTATAATGAGCAGTTCTTC.

Concerning this clone itself: Distinct nucleotide sequences in the sample also encode this CDR3. This sequence joins TRBV29-1 and TRBJ2-7; 9 bases are a match to TRBD1. The CDR3 has 14 residues. Germline V gene data show CDR1 as SQVTM and CDR2 as ANQGSEA. V lost 6 bases and J lost 1; bases outside the gene matches: 7. CDR3 sequence: CSVGRTGDSYEQYF. The DNA for the CDR3 is TGCAGCGTCGGTAGGACAGGGGATTCCTACGAGCAGTACTTC.

V usage is TRBV27 and J usage is TRBJ1-1; D unclear. CDR1 is MNHEY and CDR2 is SMNVEV in the germline V gene (reference sequence). V gave up 2 bases and J gave up 4 bases, with 8 bases separating them. The CDR3 is made up of 13 amino acids. The CDR3 is CASSLTWVTEAFF. The CDR3 DNA follows: TGTGCCAGCAGTTTAACGTGGGTCACTGAAGCTTTCTTT.

This clone occurred a few times. The CDR3 loop reads CASRKQENYGYTF. As DNA, the CDR3 is TGTGCCAGCAGGAAACAGGAAAACTATGGCTACACCTTC. This sequence joins TRBV28 and TRBJ1-2; maybe TRBD1 (5 bases). V gave up 6 bases and J gave up 2 bases, with 10 bases separating them. Germline V lookup: CDR1 MDHEN, CDR2 SYDVKM. The CDR3 spans 13 residues.

This sequence joins TRBV29-1 and TRBJ1-1; maybe TRBD1 (5 bases). Trimming removed 7 bases at V and 0 bases at J, with 18 bases between. The CDR3 is made up of 15 amino acids. The germline V gene has CDR1 SQVTM and CDR2 ANQGSEA. CDR3 in amino acids: CSARSGWGMNTEAFF. In nucleotides, the CDR3 is TGCAGCGCCAGGTCCGGATGGGGGATGAACACTGAAGCTTTCTTT. Full variable domain (rest looked up from reference TRBV29-1 and TRBJ1-1): SAVISQKPSRDICQRGTSLTIQCQVDSQVTMMFWYRQQPGQSLTLIATANQGSEATYESGFVIDKFPISRPNLTFSTLTVSNMSPEDSSIYLCSARSGWGMNTEAFFGQGTRLTVV.

The table lists this clone with a few counts. The chain couples TRBV5-5 to TRBJ2-7; 9 nucleotides match TRBD1. CDR1 and CDR2 from the germline V gene are SGHKS and YYEKEE (reference sequence). With V trimmed by 4 bases and J by 2 bases, 7 bases remained unmatched. The CDR3 contains 15 residues. The DNA for the CDR3 is TGTGCCAGCAGCCGGGGGACAGGGTTCGCCTACGAGCAGTACTTC. Amino acids: CASSRGTGFAYEQYF.

This clone appeared once. V is TRBV5-1 and J is TRBJ2-7; tentative D call: TRBD2 (5 bases). The CDR3 is 13 amino acids. Germline values: CDR1 SGHRS, CDR2 YFSETQ. Trimming took 4 bases from V and 2 from J, leaving 10 bases between them. CDR3 sequence (DNA): TGCGCCAGCAGCCGCGCGGGCCCCTACGAGCAGTACTTC. It codes for CASSRAGPYEQYF.

The chain links TRBV4-3 to TRBJ1-2; 7 nucleotides match TRBD1. Germline V gives CDR1 LGHNA, CDR2 YSLEER. Unmatched junction bases numbered 9, after V lost 2 bases and J lost 0 bases. The CDR3 spans 17 residues. The CDR3 reads CASSQRLGDRANYGYTF. The DNA for the CDR3 is TGCGCCAGCAGCCAAAGGCTTGGAGACAGGGCTAACTATGGCTACACCTTC.

A single count supports this clone. DNA of the CDR3: TGTGCCAGTAGTATAGGTCTCGGGAGATCTGGAAACACCATATATTTT. Translating it yields CASSIGLGRSGNTIYF. The V call is TRBV19, the J call TRBJ1-3; no clear D gene. From germline, CDR1 is LNHDA and CDR2 SQIVND (reference sequence). This CDR3 is built from 16 residues. V lost 1 base to trimming and J lost 1 base, with 11 bases between them.

As DNA, the CDR3 is TGTGCCAGCAGTTATCTGGGACTCTCTGGGGCCAACGTCCTGACTTTC. Protein sequence: CASSYLGLSGANVLTF. The chain is built from TRBV28 and TRBJ2-6; D might be TRBD2 (6 bases). The ends were cut back, 4 bases at V and 0 bases at J, with 10 bases in the middle. CDR1 MDHEN and CDR2 SYDVKM come from the germline V gene. There are 16 residues in the CDR3.

The CDR3 spells CASEGFAKNIQYF. The DNA for the CDR3 is TGTGCCAGCGAGGGTTTCGCCAAAAACATTCAGTACTTC. This chain links TRBV2 with TRBJ2-4; D might be TRBD2 (5 bases). The CDR3 runs 13 residues. V was shortened by 8 bases and J by 1 base, with 9 bases between the two germline ends. CDR1 is SNHLY and CDR2 is FYNNEI in the germline V gene.

This clone has more than one count but fewer than ten. The J gene is TRBJ1-1, the V gene TRBV25-1; D gene unclear. The CDR3 covers 13 residues. CDR1 is MGHDK, CDR2 SYGVNS, per germline. V lost 7 bases and J lost 6, with 15 bases in between. The CDR3 sequence is CASTRTIAAEAFF. CDR3 DNA: TGTGCCAGCACCCGAACCATCGCGGCTGAAGCTTTCTTT.

The chain employs TRBV15 and TRBJ2-1, with TRBD2 matching over 13 bases. V shed 8 bases and J 3 bases; nucleotides not matched to a gene: 4. This CDR3 comprises 15 residues. Looked up from germline, CDR1 is LNHNV and CDR2 is YYDKDF (reference sequence). CDR3 protein: CATGTSGANYNEQFF. The CDR3 region has the DNA TGTGCCACCGGGACTAGCGGGGCCAACTACAATGAGCAGTTCTTC.

The chain uses TRBV9 and TRBJ1-2, with 9 bases that match TRBD1. Germline V gene data show CDR1 as SGDLS and CDR2 as YYNGEE. Losses at the gene ends were 6 bases for V and 4 bases for J; bases not matched to a gene: 13. This CDR3 is built from 16 residues. CDR3 protein: CASTTNTGTGIYGYTF. Written as DNA, the CDR3 is TGTGCCAGCACTACCAACACCGGGACAGGGATCTATGGCTACACCTTC.

J is TRBJ1-1 and V is TRBV19; TRBD1 matches 9 bases. With V trimmed by 8 bases and J by 1 base, 14 bases remained unmatched. The germline V gene encodes CDR1 LNHDA and CDR2 SQIVND (reference sequence). The CDR3 is made up of 17 amino acids. CDR3 bases: TGTGCCAGTCTTAGACAGGGGGGTATCGCCTGGAACACTGAAGCTTTCTTT. This translates into CASLRQGGIAWNTEAFF.

This clone was picked up many times. The V gene is TRBV6-1, the J gene TRBJ1-1; D is undetermined. CDR1 and CDR2 from the germline V gene are MNHNS and SASEGT. V shed 2 bases and J shed 1 base, with 5 bases lying between them. The CDR3 covers 13 residues. CDR3 in DNA: TGTGCCAGCAGTGAAAAGGAGAACACTGAAGCTTTCTTT. This gives the protein CASSEKENTEAFF.

V usage is TRBV5-6 and J usage is TRBJ1-4; TRBD1 is a possible D gene (6 bases). The CDR3 has 15 amino acids. Trimming left V 3 bases short and J 7 bases short, with 16 bases between. Germline assignment: CDR1 SGHDT and CDR2 YYEEEE. CDR3 sequence reads: CASSYSPGAGEKLFF. The CDR3 nucleotides are TGTGCCAGCAGCTATTCCCCGGGGGCGGGTGAAAAACTGTTTTTT.

This chain joins TRBV12-3 or TRBV12-4 and TRBJ1-2; no definite D call. CDR3 length: 12 amino acids. The V gene lost 6 bases and the J gene lost 8 bases, with 13 bases spanning the gap. In nucleotides, the CDR3 is TGTGCCAGCAGCCCCGGGGAGTTCGGCTACACCTTC. Protein product: CASSPGEFGYTF.